The next 24 T cell receptor beta chains were all read from a single sample in a study of monozygotic twins with inflammatory bowel disease (dated by TCRdb to the late 2010s). The library was built by means of 5' RACE. Sequencing instrument: Illumina HiSeq 2500. With the reads reprocessed by TCRdb, a single entry stands for each CDR3 protein sequence and no DNA is reported. The sample table records over 200,000 distinct CDR3 sequences. The leading ten clones occupy roughly 8% of the sample. Source material: blood. These receptors were obtained from a human donor with ulcerative colitis or Crohn's disease, or a healthy co-twin of an affected twin (not recorded which).

The chain combines TRBV3-1 with TRBJ1-1; no DNA is available, so the TRBD1 call from TCRdb remains unchecked. Germline V lookup: CDR1 LGHDT, CDR2 YNNKEL (reference sequence). The CDR3 has 15 amino acids. CDR3 protein: CASSLGTVRNTEAFF.

V is TRBV4-3 and J is TRBJ1-5. Germline V gene data show CDR1 as LGHNA and CDR2 as YSLEER. CDR3 length: 15 residues. The CDR3 sequence is CASSQDGTFGQPQHF.

The chain couples TRBV11-2 to TRBJ2-1; the D call from TCRdb, TRBD2, cannot be confirmed without DNA. Germline V gene sequence: CDR1 SGHAT, CDR2 FQNNGV. The CDR3 loop spans 16 amino acids. CDR3 sequence reads: CASSSRLAVRGNEQFF.

The rearrangement links TRBV29-1 to TRBJ1-1. Germline V gives CDR1 SQVTM, CDR2 ANQGSEA. The CDR3 runs to 12 residues. This CDR3 is CSVVHGNTEAFF.

The gene calls are TRBV7-9 and TRBJ2-1; checking the TCRdb D call of TRBD1 is not possible without DNA. The CDR3 is 14 residues long. Germline lookup yields CDR1 SEHNR and CDR2 FQNEAQ (reference sequence). The CDR3 region is CASSSWDRGSEQFF.

The CDR3: CASSFITPPGNEQFF. The genes are TRBV11-2 and TRBJ2-1; TCRdb picks TRBD2, but there is no DNA to check that call. The germline CDR1 and CDR2 sequences are SGHAT and FQNNGV. The CDR3 has 15 amino acids.

The CDR3 is CSARAPLFGDSNQPQHF. The chain couples TRBV20-1 to TRBJ1-5. CDR1 is DFQATT, CDR2 SNEGSKA, per germline (reference sequence). This CDR3 is built from 17 residues.

The rearrangement uses TRBV29-1 and TRBJ1-1. This CDR3 comprises 14 residues. The germline CDR1 and CDR2 sequences are SQVTM and ANQGSEA. CDR3 amino acids: CSVQRERGGTEAFF.

The gene calls are TRBV7-2 and TRBJ2-7; TCRdb calls TRBD2, which cannot be checked without DNA. The CDR3 is 15 amino acids. Germline V CDR1 and CDR2: SGHTA, FQGNSA. CDR3 loop: CASSLGFGPSYEQYF.

V and J are TRBV27 and TRBJ2-6. The CDR3 consists of 15 residues. CDR1 is MNHEY and CDR2 is SMNVEV in the germline V gene (reference sequence). The CDR3 region is CASSWKVSGANVLTF.

V and J are TRBV27 and TRBJ1-2; TCRdb designates TRBD1, a call that cannot be tested without DNA. The CDR3 runs to 14 residues. The germline V gene has CDR1 MNHEY and CDR2 SMNVEV (reference sequence). The CDR3: CASGYRGQVHGYTF.

The chain links TRBV24-1 to TRBJ2-3; TCRdb indicates TRBD1, and absent DNA this call remains unverified. Looked up from germline, CDR1 is KGHDR and CDR2 is SFDVKD. The CDR3 is 15 amino acids. The CDR3: CATSDGQGGTDTQYF.

V usage is TRBV5-1 and J usage is TRBJ2-7; TCRdb's D call of TRBD2 is untestable without DNA. This CDR3 is 15 amino acids long. The germline V gene has CDR1 SGHRS and CDR2 YFSETQ. The CDR3 loop is CASSYAGLPSYEQYF.

The CDR3 here is CASSLEGTVGNTIYF. This chain links TRBV7-2 with TRBJ1-3; the D call of TRBD1 rests on TCRdb alone, since no DNA is present to check it. The CDR3 has 15 amino acids. The germline V gene encodes CDR1 SGHTA and CDR2 FQGNSA.

This CDR3 reads CASSLEPGELFF. The chain has TRBV5-6 and TRBJ2-2. CDR1 is SGHDT, CDR2 YYEEEE, per germline. There are 12 residues in the CDR3.

V is TRBV7-7 and J is TRBJ2-5. The germline V gene has CDR1 SSHAT and CDR2 FNYEAQ (reference sequence). This CDR3 is built from 14 residues. The CDR3 loop reads CASSFPSTQETQYF.

The rearrangement joins TRBV18 to TRBJ2-5; TCRdb's D gene call, TRBD1, goes unchecked for lack of DNA. The CDR3 sequence is 17 residues long. Looked up from germline, CDR1 is KGHSH and CDR2 is LQKENI. The chain's CDR3 is CASSPPNTGKKFGTQYF. The full variable domain, completed using reference TRBV18 and TRBJ2-5, is NAGVMQNPRHLVRRRGQEARLRCSPMKGHSHVYWYRQLPEEGLKFMVYLQKENIIDESGMPKERFSAEFPKEGPSILRIQQVVRGDSAAYFCASSPPNTGKKFGTQYFGPGTRLLVL.

The rearrangement uses TRBV5-1 and TRBJ1-1; TCRdb lists TRBD1, though no DNA is available to test this call. This CDR3 spans 14 amino acids. Germline CDR1 reads SGHRS; CDR2 reads YFSETQ. The CDR3: CASSPGDLNTEAFF.

V is TRBV20-1 and J is TRBJ1-1; TCRdb reports TRBD1, a call that lacks DNA to check it against. The CDR3 runs 13 residues. In germline, CDR1 is DFQATT, CDR2 SNEGSKA (reference sequence). CDR3 sequence reads: CSAWTVSVAEAFF.

This chain links TRBV5-1 with TRBJ2-7; the TCRdb call, TRBD2, lacks DNA for checking. The CDR3 has 15 amino acids. Germline V gene data show CDR1 as SGHRS and CDR2 as YFSETQ. The CDR3 sequence is CASSPRAGGTYEQYF.

The chain links TRBV7-3 to TRBJ2-7. The germline gives CDR1 SGHTA, CDR2 FQGTGA. This CDR3 is built from 15 residues. The CDR3 protein is CASSLTPGGPNEQYF.

The chain couples TRBV20-1 to TRBJ2-1; the D call from TCRdb, TRBD1, cannot be confirmed without DNA. This CDR3 contains 13 residues. The V gene's germline CDR1 is DFQATT and CDR2 SNEGSKA (reference sequence). The CDR3 here is CSARPGAGYEQFF.

The chain carries TRBV20-1 and TRBJ2-7; as DNA is missing, the TRBD1 call by TCRdb cannot be tested. Looked up from germline, CDR1 is DFQATT and CDR2 is SNEGSKA (reference sequence). The CDR3 spans 16 residues. The CDR3 protein is CSARDQIGGFSYEQYF.

The chain couples TRBV5-4 to TRBJ2-1; lacking DNA, the TRBD2 call made by TCRdb goes unchecked. The CDR3 consists of 18 residues. Germline V gene data show CDR1 as SGHNT and CDR2 as YYREEE (reference sequence). This chain's CDR3 is CASSFLAGTRESYNEQFF.